This TCR beta chain stems from a study of CD8 T cells in ankylosing spondylitis. Whole-study findings and limits: Prior work had noted some motif variants in reactive arthritis blood and synovial fluid.

TCRdb re-derived calls from the 5' RACE reads in MiXCR, one entry per CDR3 protein. The sample contains fewer than 250,000 distinct CDR3 sequences, 10% to 13% of which appear only once. The CDR3 spans 16 residues. Germline V gives CDR1 SGHKS, CDR2 YYEKEE (reference sequence). Between the trimmed V and J ends, which lost 3 bases and 0 bases, there was a span of 16 bases. This clonotype was detected many times. Its specificity is unknown. This clonotype originated in a male donor with ankylosing spondylitis or in good health (not recorded which). Source material: blood, either unsorted or a sorted T cell fraction (not recorded which). This chain uses TRBV5-5 with TRBJ2-7, with D possibly matching TRBD1 (5 bases). The CDR3 DNA follows: TGTGCCAGCAGCTCCGTTGACAGTCCAAGCTCCTACGAGCAGTACTTC. Translation: CASSSVDSPSSYEQYF.